Listed below are T cell receptor beta chains from one sample, sequenced in a study of cytomegalovirus exposure and HLA in healthy donors. The table came from immunoSEQ multiplex PCR; TCRdb's copy has only in-frame clones and leaves some out. The sample table sets out 110,000 to 150,000 clones. Specimen: PBMCs. Source of these receptors: a man in his forties or fifties in good health and CMV-seronegative. CDR3s include the opening cysteine and the closing phenylalanine or tryptophan. A D gene is named only where the DNA matches it firmly. Clone sizes are given selectively: once, few, many, or a class where the clone is expanded.

clone_size	v_call	d_call	j_call	cdr3_aa	cdr3_nt
.	TRBV11-1	.	TRBJ1-6	CASSLKAGNSPLHF	TGTGCCAGCAGCTTAAAGGCGGGTAATTCACCCCTCCACTTT
.	TRBV12-5	.	TRBJ2-2	CASGFEEGGELFF	TGTGCTAGTGGTTTTGAGGAGGGCGGGGAGCTGTTTTTT
.	TRBV20-1	.	TRBJ2-2	CSARGPGELFF	TGCAGTGCTAGAGGGCCCGGGGAGCTGTTTTTT
.	TRBV7-2	.	TRBJ1-3	CASSLAGSGTGNTIYF	TGTGCCAGCAGCTTAGCGGGGTCGGGGACTGGAAACACCATATATTTT
.	TRBV4-2	.	TRBJ1-5	CASSQDLVGGRQPQHF	TGTGCCAGCAGCCAAGACCTTGTCGGGGGGCGTCAGCCCCAGCATTTT
.	TRBV25-1	TRBD1	TRBJ2-2	CASSGTTGGSTGELFF	TGTGCCAGCAGTGGAACGACAGGGGGGAGCACCGGGGAGCTGTTTTTT
.	TRBV5-8	.	TRBJ1-2	CASSLGGLPHGYTF	TGTGCCAGCAGCTTGGGGGGCCTCCCACATGGCTACACCTTC
.	TRBV19	TRBD1	TRBJ2-4	CASSIESSGQVAKNIQYF	TGTGCCAGTAGTATAGAGAGTAGTGGACAGGTTGCCAAAAACATTCAGTACTTC
.	TRBV28	.	TRBJ2-1	CASSTDSEQFF	TGTGCCAGCAGTACGGACAGTGAGCAGTTCTTC
.	TRBV28	TRBD1	TRBJ1-5	CASSSGTGSNQPQHF	TGTGCCAGCAGTTCCGGGACAGGGAGCAATCAGCCCCAGCATTTT
.	TRBV2	TRBD1	TRBJ1-5	CASLTDRAGNGQPQHF	TGTGCCAGCTTGACGGACAGGGCGGGAAATGGCCAGCCCCAGCATTTT
.	TRBV19	TRBD1	TRBJ1-1	CASSMGQGISEAFF	TGTGCCAGTAGTATGGGACAGGGTATATCTGAAGCTTTCTTT
.	TRBV5-1	.	TRBJ1-1	CASSLVQPGEAFF	TGCGCCAGCAGCTTGGTACAGCCCGGCGAAGCTTTCTTT
.	TRBV5-1	TRBD1	TRBJ1-5	CASLQGQANLNRHF	TGCGCCAGTTTGCAGGGACAGGCGAACCTGAACCGGCATTTT
medium-sized	TRBV4-1	TRBD1	TRBJ1-6	CASSQPDRDVSPLHF	TGCGCCAGCAGCCAACCGGACAGGGATGTTTCACCCCTCCACTTT
.	TRBV7-6	TRBD2	TRBJ2-7	CASSLALRTSGGDHEQYF	TGTGCCAGCAGCTTAGCGCTAAGGACTAGCGGGGGGGATCACGAGCAGTACTTC
.	TRBV29-1	TRBD1	TRBJ1-1	CSVLQGITEAFF	TGCAGCGTACTACAGGGGATCACTGAAGCTTTCTTT
.	TRBV9	TRBD1	TRBJ1-5	CASSEGQVNQPQHF	TGTGCCAGCAGCGAAGGACAGGTTAATCAGCCCCAGCATTTT
.	TRBV27	TRBD1	TRBJ2-7	CASSSRDRGGEQYF	TGTGCCAGCAGTTCCCGGGACAGGGGCGGAGAGCAGTACTTC
.	TRBV6-1	TRBD1	TRBJ2-3	CASSDRGPTDTQYF	TGTGCCAGCAGTGACAGGGGGCCCACAGATACGCAGTATTTT
.	TRBV11-2	.	TRBJ2-7	CASSLGGGPYEQYF	TGTGCCAGCAGCTTAGGGGGGGGCCCCTACGAGCAGTACTTC
.	TRBV19	.	TRBJ1-3	CASSALRLTGISSGNTIYF	TGTGCCAGTAGTGCGTTACGCCTAACAGGTATCAGCTCTGGAAACACCATATATTTT
.	TRBV7-9	TRBD1	TRBJ1-1	CASSSGQGPNTEAFF	TGTGCCAGCAGCTCAGGACAGGGTCCGAACACTGAAGCTTTCTTT
.	TRBV20-1	.	TRBJ1-1	CSASPDSEAFF	TGCAGTGCTAGCCCCGACAGTGAAGCTTTCTTT
.	TRBV6-5	.	TRBJ1-1	CASSYHWNTEAFF	TGTGCCAGCAGTTACCATTGGAACACTGAAGCTTTCTTT
.	TRBV7-2	.	TRBJ1-1	CASSSNIEAFF	TGTGCCAGCAGCTCAAACATTGAAGCTTTCTTT
.	TRBV6-1	.	TRBJ2-7	CASTKGLHSYEQYF	TGTGCCAGTACAAAAGGACTGCACTCCTACGAGCAGTACTTC
.	TRBV19	TRBD1	TRBJ1-5	CASRGPLDRGDQPQHF	TGTGCCAGTAGAGGCCCTTTGGACAGGGGCGATCAGCCCCAGCATTTT
.	TRBV5-6	.	TRBJ1-1	CASSSGDSRIMNTEAFF	TGTGCCAGCAGCTCCGGAGACAGCCGGATAATGAACACTGAAGCTTTCTTT
.	TRBV18	TRBD1	TRBJ2-5	CASSPTGGQETQYF	TGTGCCAGCTCACCAACAGGGGGCCAAGAGACCCAGTACTTC
.	TRBV7-9	TRBD2	TRBJ2-3	CASSTWTSGVGDTQYF	TGTGCCAGCAGCACCTGGACTAGCGGGGTAGGGGATACGCAGTATTTT
.	TRBV11-2	.	TRBJ2-5	CASSLVSLKRLVVETQYF	TGTGCCAGCAGCTTAGTCTCTTTAAAGCGTCTAGTAGTAGAGACCCAGTACTTC
.	TRBV19	TRBD1	TRBJ2-3	CASSLGQGHTDTQYF	TGTGCCAGTAGTCTGGGACAGGGGCACACAGATACGCAGTATTTT
.	TRBV19	.	TRBJ1-1	CASSIGQPPFGAFF	TGTGCCAGTAGTATAGGACAGCCACCCTTCGGAGCTTTCTTT
.	TRBV4-1	.	TRBJ2-3	CASSRLQPRGESTDTQYF	TGCGCCAGCAGCCGGCTTCAACCCAGGGGCGAGTCCACAGATACGCAGTATTTT
.	TRBV5-1	TRBD1	TRBJ2-7	CASSAGQGPYEQYF	TGCGCCAGCAGCGCGGGACAGGGGCCCTACGAGCAGTACTTC
.	TRBV19	TRBD1	TRBJ1-2	CATGDRRFGYTF	TGTGCCACCGGGGACAGGAGGTTTGGCTACACCTTC
.	TRBV5-1	TRBD1	TRBJ1-3	CASSLAPGQGNTIYF	TGCGCCAGCAGCTTGGCACCGGGACAGGGAAACACCATATATTTT
.	TRBV7-3	.	TRBJ2-3	CASSLNPGGGTDTQYF	TGTGCCAGCAGCTTAAACCCGGGGGGCGGCACAGATACGCAGTATTTT
.	TRBV9	TRBD1	TRBJ1-1	CASSGPIIDPGTGDGMTGGLGAFF	TGTGCCAGCAGCGGACCGATCATAGACCCCGGGACAGGGGACGGGATGACTGGGGGCCTGGGAGCTTTCTTT
.	TRBV6-4	.	TRBJ1-2	CASSPSGGSNYGYTF	TGTGCCAGTTCACCCTCCGGGGGGTCTAACTATGGCTACACCTTC
.	TRBV28	.	TRBJ2-3	CASSLLRRVPDTQYF	TGTGCCAGCAGTTTATTACGCAGGGTGCCAGATACGCAGTATTTT
.	TRBV2	.	TRBJ2-6	CASSIGHPVGGANVLTF	TGTGCCAGCAGCATCGGACATCCAGTAGGAGGGGCCAACGTCCTGACTTTC
.	TRBV28	.	TRBJ2-7	CASSSTYEQYF	TGTGCCAGCAGTTCTACCTACGAGCAGTACTTC
.	TRBV15	.	TRBJ2-2	CATSFGGTNTGELFF	TGTGCCACCAGCTTCGGGGGTACGAACACCGGGGAGCTGTTTTTT
.	TRBV14	.	TRBJ2-5	CASSQGDRKKETQYF	TGTGCCAGCAGCCAAGGTGACAGGAAGAAAGAGACCCAGTACTTC
.	TRBV10-3	TRBD1	TRBJ1-1	CAIRDRGDTEAFF	TGTGCCATCAGGGACAGGGGGGACACTGAAGCTTTCTTT
.	TRBV7-2	TRBD2	TRBJ2-1	CASSRGAGSRNEQFF	TGTGCCAGCAGCAGAGGAGCGGGGTCTAGGAATGAGCAGTTCTTC
.	TRBV27	.	TRBJ2-7	CASTLRTSATYEQYF	TGTGCCAGCACCCTTAGAACTTCCGCGACCTACGAGCAGTACTTC
.	TRBV5-1	.	TRBJ2-6	CASRSSGANVLTF	TGCGCCAGTCGTAGCTCTGGGGCCAACGTCCTGACTTTC